This T cell receptor (beta chain) was sequenced in a study of T cell repertoires in cytomegalovirus infection. V lost 4 bases and J lost 6, with 15 bases in between. The CDR3 is 15 residues long. Study findings and constraints: Dominating the ex vivo response were HLA-C-restricted CMV-specific TCR beta clonotypes.

A single record per CDR3 protein comes from TCRdb applying MiXCR to the reads. Here the sample spans approximately 180,000 distinct CDR3 sequences, about a sixth being singletons. As to this clonotype: As yet, its antigen is unknown.

The sequenced sample was CD8+ T cells from PBMCs. This chain uses TRBV12-3 or TRBV12-4 with TRBJ1-4, with D tentatively TRBD1 (5 bases). The sequence derives from a human donor in good health (CMV status not recorded). Some clones in this sample may be carry-over from other donors' samples. This chain's CDR3 is CASSSLGLGDEKLFF. DNA for the CDR3: TGTGCCAGCAGTTCCCTCGGTCTGGGGGATGAAAAACTGTTTTTT.